Following are 27 T cell receptor beta chains from one sample sequenced in a study of blood T cell repertoires in COVID-19. Generated by immunoSEQ multiplex PCR, the TCRdb table keeps only in-frame clones and is missing some. Of 95,000 to 110,000 clones in the sample, 88% are singletons; the top ten hold roughly 3.5%. The sample was peripheral blood. The receptors come from a human donor in a cohort sampled during active COVID-19.

The gene calls are TRBV6-2 or TRBV6-3 and TRBJ1-3, with a weak D call TRBD1 (6 bases). The CDR3 is 16 residues long. V was trimmed by 6 bases and J by 0 bases, leaving 15 bases between them. CDR1 and CDR2 (germline): MNHEY, SVGEGT. The CDR3 DNA follows: TGTGCCAGCAGCCGCGGACAGCCAAGCTCTGGAAACACCATATATTTT. It is translated as CASSRGQPSSGNTIYF.

This sequence joins TRBV23-1 and TRBJ2-7, with a tentative D call TRBD1 (6 bases). TRBV23-1 is an ORF; its function is uncertain. V lost 7 bases and J 2 bases, leaving 18 bases between the germline ends. The CDR3 runs to 15 residues. The CDR3 sequence: CASNKGQGTTYEQYF. Written as DNA, the CDR3 is TGCGCCAGCAATAAAGGTCAGGGGACAACCTACGAGCAGTACTTC.

This chain connects TRBV24-1 to TRBJ1-2; D gene uncertain. Germline V gene data show CDR1 as KGHDR and CDR2 as SFDVKD. The CDR3 length is 13 residues. Trimming shortened V by 4 bases and J by 7 bases, and 12 bases separated the two germline ends. CDR3: CATSESAAGGYTF. CDR3 nucleotide sequence: TGTGCCACCAGTGAATCCGCCGCGGGTGGCTACACCTTC.

The rearrangement links TRBV19 to TRBJ1-1, with D maybe TRBD1 (5 bases). V was cut by 3 bases and J by 5 bases, with 10 bases left in between. The CDR3 is 13 residues long. CDR1 LNHDA and CDR2 SQIVND come from the germline V gene (reference sequence). Here the CDR3 reads CASSIGGETEAFF. CDR3 DNA: TGTGCCAGTAGTATTGGAGGGGAGACTGAAGCTTTCTTT.

V usage is TRBV5-4 and J usage is TRBJ2-4, with D possibly matching TRBD2 (7 bases). Germline V gives CDR1 SGHNT, CDR2 YYREEE (reference sequence). V gave up 8 bases and J gave up 3 bases, with 21 bases separating them. There are 16 residues in the CDR3. The CDR3 DNA sequence: TGTGCCAGTTACTCAAGGGAGGGGGGAGTCAAAAACATTCAGTACTTC. Translated: CASYSREGGVKNIQYF.

This clone was seen only a few times. The gene calls are TRBV4-1 and TRBJ1-1; a weak D match, TRBD1 (5 bases). Germline CDR1 MGHRA, CDR2 YSYEKL. V gave up 4 bases and J gave up 2 bases, with 11 bases separating them. The CDR3 is made up of 14 amino acids. DNA of the CDR3: TGCGCCAGCAGCCTACCCAGGGAAAACACTGAAGCTTTCTTT. Translation gives CASSLPRENTEAFF.

The genes are TRBV6-5 and TRBJ2-7, with a possible D match to TRBD1 (5 bases). The CDR3 contains 13 residues. The germline CDR1 and CDR2 sequences are MNHEY and SVGAGI. The V end lost 7 bases, the J end lost 2 bases, and 12 bases lay between the germline ends. The CDR3 DNA reads as TGTGCCAGCATGACGGGCAGGGCCTACGAGCAGTACTTC. Its protein product is CASMTGRAYEQYF.

The rearrangement links TRBV5-1 to TRBJ2-7, with D possibly matching TRBD1 (6 bases). Germline V gene data show CDR1 as SGHRS and CDR2 as YFSETQ. Trimming took 4 bases from V and 5 from J, leaving 13 bases between them. The CDR3 runs 13 residues. CDR3 sequence (DNA): TGCGCCAGCAGCCGGCAGGGGATAGACGAGCAGTACTTC. It codes for CASSRQGIDEQYF.

The chain joins TRBV6-5 to TRBJ2-5; TRBD2 agrees at 7 bases. This CDR3 contains 14 residues. CDR1 is MNHEY and CDR2 is SVGAGI in the germline V gene. V was pared by 2 bases and J by 5 bases, with 5 bases of the junction left unmatched. In nucleotides, the CDR3 is TGTGCCAGCAGTTACCCGGGGGGAGGGGAGACCCAGTACTTC. Its translation: CASSYPGGGETQYF.

The chain has TRBV5-6 and TRBJ2-7, with 10 nucleotides matching TRBD2. V lost 3 bases to trimming and J lost 7 bases; unmatched junction nucleotides: 7. Germline V gene lookup returns CDR1 SGHDT and CDR2 YYEEEE. The CDR3 contains 14 residues. Here the CDR3 DNA reads TGTGCCAGCAGCTGGACTAGCGGTCATTGGGAGCAGTACTTC. It is translated as CASSWTSGHWEQYF.

This chain connects TRBV18 to TRBJ1-2; TRBD1 agrees at 7 bases. The V gene end was trimmed by 6 bases and the J gene end by 3 bases; junction bases not matched to a gene: 22. The length of the CDR3 is 19 residues. Germline V gene lookup returns CDR1 KGHSH and CDR2 LQKENI. In DNA, the CDR3 is TGTGCCAGCTCTAACCTGAGGGTCAAGGGGGCGAATGTTGACTATGGCTACACCTTC. It yields the protein CASSNLRVKGANVDYGYTF.

The gene calls are TRBV5-1 and TRBJ2-4; D unresolved. The ends were cut back, 4 bases at V and 0 bases at J, with 8 bases in the middle. The CDR3 is 14 amino acids. Per germline, CDR1 SGHRS and CDR2 YFSETQ. Here the CDR3 DNA reads TGCGCCAGCAGCGTATCGGTAGCCAAAAACATTCAGTACTTC. It encodes CASSVSVAKNIQYF.

The chain carries TRBV9 and TRBJ1-1; 10 bases map to TRBD1. V lost 5 bases, J lost 3 bases, and 7 bases stayed unmatched. The CDR3 has 15 residues. Germline lookup yields CDR1 SGDLS and CDR2 YYNGEE. The CDR3 sequence: CASSPRGTGDTEAFF. CDR3 coding DNA: TGTGCCAGCAGTCCTAGGGGGACAGGGGACACTGAAGCTTTCTTT.

This clone was counted once. The chain uses TRBV5-1 and TRBJ1-2, with TRBD1 identical over 7 bases. With 3 bases clipped from V and 0 bases from J, the junction kept 8 bases outside the gene matches. CDR1 and CDR2 (germline): SGHRS, YFSETQ. The CDR3 is 16 amino acids. The CDR3 DNA follows: TGCGCCAGCAGCTCCGCGGGACAGCAAACTAACTATGGCTACACCTTC. This codes for CASSSAGQQTNYGYTF.

This chain connects TRBV7-6 to TRBJ2-7; 11 positions agree with TRBD2. Germline V gene sequence: CDR1 SGHVS, CDR2 FNYEAQ. The length of the CDR3 is 15 residues. With 3 bases clipped from V and 3 bases from J, the junction kept 4 bases outside the gene matches. CDR3 bases: TGTGCCAGCAGCTTTTTAGCGGGAGGGTACTACGAGCAGTACTTC. Translating gives CASSFLAGGYYEQYF.

This chain joins TRBV3-1 (or the pseudogene TRBV3-2) and TRBJ1-5; 9 nucleotides align to TRBD1. The CDR3 has 15 amino acids. The ends lost 4 bases at V and 4 bases at J; junction bases unmatched: 5. Germline CDR1 reads LGHDT; CDR2 reads YNNKEL (reference sequence). DNA for the CDR3: TGTGCCAGCAGCCGAGACAGGGGGGCGAATCAGCCCCAGCATTTT. This translates into CASSRDRGANQPQHF.

This clone showed up just a few times. J is TRBJ1-2 and V is TRBV5-8, with D maybe TRBD1 (5 bases). From germline, CDR1 is SGHTS and CDR2 YDEGEE. This CDR3 has 14 residues. The V end was cut by 0 bases, the J end by 3 bases, with 9 bases between. This CDR3 is CASSLVKGYYGYTF. CDR3 coding DNA: TGTGCCAGCAGCTTGGTTAAGGGGTACTATGGCTACACCTTC.

The V gene is TRBV19, the J gene TRBJ1-3; D might be TRBD1 (5 bases). The CDR3 loop spans 17 amino acids. Germline V gene sequence: CDR1 LNHDA, CDR2 SQIVND (reference sequence). The V gene lost 4 bases and the J gene lost 0 bases, with 16 bases spanning the gap. CDR3 sequence (DNA): TGTGCCAGTAGTACCCCAAGGAGGGGACTCTCTGGAAACACCATATATTTT. This sequence encodes CASSTPRRGLSGNTIYF. The entire variable domain, with the rest obtained from reference TRBV19 and TRBJ1-3, is as follows: DGGITQSPKYLFRKEGQNVTLSCEQNLNHDAMYWYRQDPGQGLRLIYYSQIVNDFQKGDIAEGYSVSREKKESFPLTVTSAQKNPTAFYLCASSTPRRGLSGNTIYFGEGSWLTVV.

V is TRBV28 and J is TRBJ2-3, with 8 bases fitting TRBD2. V lost 2 bases to trimming and J lost 3 bases; unmatched junction nucleotides: 4. The CDR3 is 15 amino acids. From germline, CDR1 is MDHEN and CDR2 SYDVKM. The CDR3 DNA follows: TGTGCCAGCAGTTTACCTAGCGGGTTAACAGATACGCAGTATTTT. Encoded protein: CASSLPSGLTDTQYF.

The chain carries TRBV7-9 and TRBJ2-6; 7 bases are a match to TRBD1. CDR1 is SEHNR, CDR2 FQNEAQ, per germline (reference sequence). Trimming took 0 bases from V and 0 from J; bases not matched to a gene: 8. The CDR3 runs to 19 residues. CDR3 bases: TGTGCCAGCAGCTTAGCCCTGGGACAGCTGTACTCTGGGGCCAACGTCCTGACTTTC. Its protein product is CASSLALGQLYSGANVLTF.

The rearrangement uses TRBV7-2 and TRBJ2-2; D is uncertain. The CDR3 extends over 13 amino acids. Germline assignment: CDR1 SGHTA and CDR2 FQGNSA. The V end lost 1 base, the J end lost 3 bases, and 3 bases lay between the germline ends. CDR3 amino acids: CASSLDYTGELFF. In nucleotides, the CDR3 is TGTGCCAGCAGCTTAGACTACACCGGGGAGCTGTTTTTT.

The chain has TRBV6-6 and TRBJ2-1; D is perhaps TRBD2 (5 bases). V lost 0 bases and J lost 1, with 7 bases in between. Germline V CDR1 and CDR2: MNHNY, SVGAGI (reference sequence). This CDR3 has 15 residues. CDR3 sequence (DNA): TGTGCCAGCAGTTACTCGGGAGCGTCCTACAATGAGCAGTTCTTC. Amino acid sequence: CASSYSGASYNEQFF.

The chain has TRBV28 and TRBJ1-1; 9 positions agree with TRBD1. CDR3 length equals 15 residues. CDR1 is MDHEN and CDR2 is SYDVKM in the germline V gene. V dropped 4 bases and J dropped 6; count of bases not matched to a gene: 9. The CDR3: CASSSSGTGFPEAFF. As DNA, the CDR3 is TGTGCCAGCAGTTCGTCCGGGACAGGGTTCCCTGAAGCTTTCTTT.

The chain joins TRBV5-6 to TRBJ1-4; 10 positions agree with TRBD1. There are 15 residues in the CDR3. J lost 7 bases, V lost 4 bases, and 7 bases had no gene match. Germline V gene sequence: CDR1 SGHDT, CDR2 YYEEEE. CDR3 bases: TGTGCCAGCAGCGTGGCCGGGACAGGGGCTGAAAAACTGTTTTTT. Its translation: CASSVAGTGAEKLFF.

The gene calls are TRBV7-6 and TRBJ1-1; a possible D gene is TRBD1 (6 bases). The CDR3 is 14 residues long. V was pared by 3 bases and J by 1 base, with 9 bases between. Germline V CDR1 and CDR2: SGHVS, FNYEAQ. The CDR3 coding sequence is TGTGCCAGCAGCTTCTCAGGGGAGAACACTGAAGCTTTCTTT. This gives the protein CASSFSGENTEAFF. Variable domain in full (rest from reference TRBV7-6 and TRBJ1-1): GAGVSQSPRYKVTKRGQDVALRCDPISGHVSLYWYRQALGQGPEFLTYFNYEAQQDKSGLPNDRFSAERPEGSISTLTIQRTEQRDSAMYRCASSFSGENTEAFFGQGTRLTVV.

Comment on this clone: One end of the junction varies from germline; a read error may be responsible. CDR3 in DNA: TGTGCCATCAGTCCAGGGGGGCAAGGGACCCAGTACTTC. This gives the protein CAISPGGQGTQYF. This rearrangement joins TRBV10-3 to TRBJ2-5, with D possibly being TRBD1 (7 bases). The length of the CDR3 is 13 residues. Per the germline V gene, CDR1 is ENHRY and CDR2 is SYGVKD.

The chain carries TRBV29-1 and TRBJ1-2; 9 bases match TRBD1. The V gene end was trimmed by 3 bases and the J gene end by 2 bases; junction bases not matched to a gene: 10. Germline values: CDR1 SQVTM, CDR2 ANQGSEA. The CDR3 totals 16 residues. As DNA, the CDR3 is TGCAGCGTTGATTCCCCGCCGGGACAGGGAAACTATGGCTACACCTTC. It specifies CSVDSPPGQGNYGYTF.